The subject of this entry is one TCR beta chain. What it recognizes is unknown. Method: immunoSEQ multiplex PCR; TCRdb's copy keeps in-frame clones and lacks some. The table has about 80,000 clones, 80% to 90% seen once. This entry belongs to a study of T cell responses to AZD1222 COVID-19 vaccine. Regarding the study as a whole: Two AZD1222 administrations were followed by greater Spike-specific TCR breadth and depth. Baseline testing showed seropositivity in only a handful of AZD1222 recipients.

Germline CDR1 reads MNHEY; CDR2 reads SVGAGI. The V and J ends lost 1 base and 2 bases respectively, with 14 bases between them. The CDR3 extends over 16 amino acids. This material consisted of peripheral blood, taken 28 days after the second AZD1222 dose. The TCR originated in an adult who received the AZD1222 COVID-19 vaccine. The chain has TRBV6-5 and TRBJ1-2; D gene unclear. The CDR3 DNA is TGTGCCAGCAGTTACTATACCGGAGCCAAGAACTATGGCTACACCTTC. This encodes CASSYYTGAKNYGYTF.